This TCR beta chain was obtained from a study of blood T cell repertoires in COVID-19. As for the study in general: Samples of COVID-19 (acute and convalescent) were obtained from the United States, Italy and Spain. T cells, B-cell-depleted T cells, or PBMCs supplied cDNA or gDNA.

Authors' processing steps: Nucleated cell number was recorded as an estimate derived from reference gene primer amplification. Sequencing used immunoSEQ multiplex PCR; TCRdb keeps in-frame clones, though not all of them. From that table come the V and J calls and clone size; the DNA was used to work out D and trimming. The sample carries 65,000 to 90,000 clones, under 95% recorded once. The CDR3 runs to 14 residues. V was pared by 5 bases and J by 8 bases, with 13 bases between. The germline CDR1 and CDR2 sequences are SNHLY and FYNNEI. The J gene is TRBJ1-6, the V gene TRBV2; D is perhaps TRBD1 (6 bases). The material sequenced was peripheral blood. This clonotype originated in a human donor in a cohort sampled during active COVID-19. CDR3 nucleotides: TGTGCCAGCAGTATAGGACAGAGAGATTCACCCCTCCACTTT. Its protein product is CASSIGQRDSPLHF. Using reference TRBV2 and TRBJ1-6 for the parts outside the CDR3, the full variable domain is EPEVTQTPSHQVTQMGQEVILRCVPISNHLYFYWYRQILGQKVEFLVSFYNNEISEKSEIFDDQFSVERPDGSNFTLKIRSTKLEDSAMYFCASSIGQRDSPLHFGNGTRLTVT.